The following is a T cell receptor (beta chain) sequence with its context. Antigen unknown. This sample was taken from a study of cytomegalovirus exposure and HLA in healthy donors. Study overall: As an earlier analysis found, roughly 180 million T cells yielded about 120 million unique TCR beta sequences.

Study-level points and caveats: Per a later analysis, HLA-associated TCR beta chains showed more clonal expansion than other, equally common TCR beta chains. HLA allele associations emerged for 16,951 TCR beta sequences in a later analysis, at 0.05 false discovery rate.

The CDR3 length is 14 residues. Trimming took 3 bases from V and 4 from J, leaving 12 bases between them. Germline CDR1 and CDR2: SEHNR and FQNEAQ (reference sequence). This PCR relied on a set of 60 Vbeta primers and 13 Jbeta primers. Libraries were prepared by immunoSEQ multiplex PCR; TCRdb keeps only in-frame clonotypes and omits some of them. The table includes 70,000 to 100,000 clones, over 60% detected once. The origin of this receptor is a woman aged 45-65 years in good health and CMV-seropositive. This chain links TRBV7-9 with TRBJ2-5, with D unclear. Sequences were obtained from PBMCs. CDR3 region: CASSFTGTGETQYF. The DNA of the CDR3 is TGTGCCAGCAGCTTCACGGGTACGGGAGAGACCCAGTACTTC.